The clone carrying this TCR beta chain showed up many times. Its antigen is not identified. This sequence may be a read error, since a much larger clone differs from it by one base. The entry originates in a study of metastatic and nonmetastatic thyroid tumors. Study overall: For malignant and benign thyroid patients, tumor or nodule tissue and blood were the sources whose repertoires were compared.

No patient received treatment before thyroid surgery. This CDR3 has 15 residues. CDR1 MNHNS and CDR2 SASEGT come from the germline V gene. Broader study findings: Reportedly, malignant thyroid tumors had significantly higher TCR beta diversity than benign nodules, in blood and tumor.

TCRdb re-called the PCR reads via MiXCR. The data show some 15,000 clones, around 13% seen once. The rearrangement uses TRBV6-1 and TRBJ2-1; TRBD2 aligns across 8 bases. The sequencing input was blood. This receptor was obtained from a female donor with papillary thyroid cancer or a benign thyroid nodule (not recorded which). Some clones in this sample may be carry-over from other donors' samples. The CDR3, as DNA: TGTGCCGGCAGTGATAAACTAGCGGAGGTGAATGAGCAGTTCTTC. It codes for CAGSDKLAEVNEQFF.